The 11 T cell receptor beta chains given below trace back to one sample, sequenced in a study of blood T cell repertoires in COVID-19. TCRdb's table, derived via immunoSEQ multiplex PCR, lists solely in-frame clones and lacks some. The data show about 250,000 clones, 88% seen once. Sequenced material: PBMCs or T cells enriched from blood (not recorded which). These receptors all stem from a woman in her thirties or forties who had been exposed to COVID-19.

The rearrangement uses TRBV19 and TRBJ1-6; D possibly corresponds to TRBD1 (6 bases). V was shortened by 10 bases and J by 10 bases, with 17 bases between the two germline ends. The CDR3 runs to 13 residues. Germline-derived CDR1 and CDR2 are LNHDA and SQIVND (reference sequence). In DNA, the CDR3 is TGTGCCACCAGGGACACAAGGAACTCACCCCTCCACTTT. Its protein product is CATRDTRNSPLHF.

The CDR3 region has the DNA TGTGCCAGCAGCCCCCGTACCTCAGGGGAAGGGACCGGGGAGCTGTTTTTT. Its translation is CASSPRTSGEGTGELFF. This sequence joins TRBV4-2 and TRBJ2-2; possible D gene TRBD1, 6 bases. The CDR3 contains 17 residues. Looked up from germline, CDR1 is LGHNA and CDR2 is YNFKEQ. Trimming stripped 4 bases from V and 5 bases from J, with 20 bases between.

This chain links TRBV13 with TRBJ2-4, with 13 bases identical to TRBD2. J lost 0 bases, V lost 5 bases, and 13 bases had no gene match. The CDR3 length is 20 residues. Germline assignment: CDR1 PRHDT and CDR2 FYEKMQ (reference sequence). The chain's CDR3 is CASSNHRLAGGLVAKNIQYF. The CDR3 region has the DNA TGTGCCAGCAGCAACCACCGACTAGCGGGGGGCCTCGTAGCCAAAAACATTCAGTACTTC. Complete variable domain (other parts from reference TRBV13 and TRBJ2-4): AAGVIQSPRHLIKEKRETATLKCYPIPRHDTVYWYQQGPGQDPQFLISFYEKMQSDKGSIPDRFSAQQFSDYHSELNMSSLELGDSALYFCASSNHRLAGGLVAKNIQYFGAGTRLSVL.

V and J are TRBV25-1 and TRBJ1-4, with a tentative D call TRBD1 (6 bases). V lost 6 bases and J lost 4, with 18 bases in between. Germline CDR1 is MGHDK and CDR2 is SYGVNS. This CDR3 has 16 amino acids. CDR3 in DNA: TGTGCCAGCAGCCTCAAGAAAGGACAGTTTAATGAAAAACTGTTTTTT. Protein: CASSLKKGQFNEKLFF. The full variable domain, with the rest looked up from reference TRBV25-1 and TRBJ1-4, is EADIYQTPRYLVIGTGKKITLECSQTMGHDKMYWYQQDPGMELHLIHYSYGVNSTEKGDLSSESTVSRIRTEHFPLTLESARPSHTSQYLCASSLKKGQFNEKLFFGSGTQLSVL.

The CDR3 coding sequence is TGTGCCAGTAGTATGGACCCAGGAGGCGAAAAACTGTTTTTT. Its translation is CASSMDPGGEKLFF. This chain connects TRBV19 to TRBJ1-4, with unresolved D. Trimming stripped 3 bases from V and 8 bases from J, with 13 bases between. CDR3 size: 14 residues. CDR1 is LNHDA and CDR2 is SQIVND in the germline V gene (reference sequence).

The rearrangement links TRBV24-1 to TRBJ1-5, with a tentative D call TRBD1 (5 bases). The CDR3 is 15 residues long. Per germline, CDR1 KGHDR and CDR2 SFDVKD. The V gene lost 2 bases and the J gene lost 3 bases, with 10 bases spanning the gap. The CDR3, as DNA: TGTGCCACCAGTGATTCGGCGGGGGACAATCAGCCCCAGCATTTT. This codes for CATSDSAGDNQPQHF.

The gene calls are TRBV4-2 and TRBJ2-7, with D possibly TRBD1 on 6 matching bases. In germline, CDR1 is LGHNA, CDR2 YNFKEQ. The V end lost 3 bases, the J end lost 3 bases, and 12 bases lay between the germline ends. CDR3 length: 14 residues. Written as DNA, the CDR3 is TGTGCCAGCAGCCAGGGCCGACAGGTCTACGAGCAGTACTTC. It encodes CASSQGRQVYEQYF.

Written as DNA, the CDR3 is TGTGCCAGCAGAAGGGGGACCTCCTATGGCTACACCTTC. Its translation is CASRRGTSYGYTF. The V gene is TRBV5-8, the J gene TRBJ1-2; possibly TRBD1 for D (6 bases). The CDR3 contains 13 residues. Looked up from germline, CDR1 is SGHTS and CDR2 is YDEGEE. V shed 5 bases and J shed 4 bases, with 12 bases lying between them.

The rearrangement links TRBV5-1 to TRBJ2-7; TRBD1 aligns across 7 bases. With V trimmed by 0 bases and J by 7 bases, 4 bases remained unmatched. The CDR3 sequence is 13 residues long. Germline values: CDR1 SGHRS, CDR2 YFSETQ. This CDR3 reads CASSLGQGGEQYF. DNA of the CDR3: TGCGCCAGCAGCTTGGGACAGGGTGGGGAGCAGTACTTC.

CDR3 region: CASSRTGQGDYEQYF. DNA for the CDR3: TGTGCCAGCAGCAGAACGGGACAGGGCGACTACGAGCAGTACTTC. The rearrangement uses TRBV5-4 and TRBJ2-7; 9 bases line up with TRBD1. The germline CDR1 and CDR2 sequences are SGHNT and YYREEE (reference sequence). Trimming at V came to 4 bases and at J to 3 bases, leaving 8 bases not matched to a gene. This CDR3 has 15 residues.

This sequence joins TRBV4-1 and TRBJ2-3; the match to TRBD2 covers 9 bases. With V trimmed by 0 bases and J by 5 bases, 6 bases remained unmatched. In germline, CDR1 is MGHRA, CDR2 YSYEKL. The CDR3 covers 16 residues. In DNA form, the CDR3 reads TGCGCCAGCAGCCAAGAAGGTCTAGCGGGAAGAGATACGCAGTATTTT. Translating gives CASSQEGLAGRDTQYF.